This TCR beta chain was captured in a study of shared clonotypes between healthy human individuals. Repertoires were generated with immunoSEQ multiplex PCR, while TCRdb's copy carries only in-frame clones and drops some. This table has a few hundred thousand clones, 75% to 80% appearing once. With 3 bases removed from V and 2 bases from J, the gap between germline ends came to 14 bases. The CDR3 spans 16 residues. Germline CDR1 and CDR2: LNHNV and YYDKDF (reference sequence). Samples left unsorted employed about 100 million PBMCs for genomic DNA. As for this clone: A read error may explain this, as a much larger clone is one base away. Other DNA sequences in the sample encode the same CDR3.

The receptor comes from a woman aged 40 to 50 in good health. Some clones in this sample may be carry-over from other donors' samples. Sample: PBMCs. This chain links TRBV15 with TRBJ2-1; TRBD2 might be the D (5 bases). The CDR3 DNA is TGTGCCACCAGCAGGGGAACCAGCGGCCCCTACAATGAGCAGTTCTTC. Translation gives CATSRGTSGPYNEQFF. The complete variable domain, with remaining parts taken from reference TRBV15 and TRBJ2-1, reads DAMVIQNPRYQVTQFGKPVTLSCSQTLNHNVMYWYQQKSSQAPKLLFHYYDKDFNNEADTPDNFQSRRPNTSFCFLDIRSPGLGDTAMYLCATSRGTSGPYNEQFFGPGTRLTVL.